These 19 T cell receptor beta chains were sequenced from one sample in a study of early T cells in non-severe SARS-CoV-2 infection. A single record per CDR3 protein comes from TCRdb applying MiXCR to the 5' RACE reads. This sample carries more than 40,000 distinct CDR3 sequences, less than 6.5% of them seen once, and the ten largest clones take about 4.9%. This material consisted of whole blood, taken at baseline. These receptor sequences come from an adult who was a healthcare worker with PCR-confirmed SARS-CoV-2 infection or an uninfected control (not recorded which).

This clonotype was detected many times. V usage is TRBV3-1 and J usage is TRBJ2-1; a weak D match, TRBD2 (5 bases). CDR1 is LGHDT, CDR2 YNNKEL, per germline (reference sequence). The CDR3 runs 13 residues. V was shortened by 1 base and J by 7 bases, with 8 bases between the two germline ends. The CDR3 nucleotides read TGTGCCAGCAGCCAAGGACTACCAAATGAGCAGTTCTTC. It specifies CASSQGLPNEQFF.

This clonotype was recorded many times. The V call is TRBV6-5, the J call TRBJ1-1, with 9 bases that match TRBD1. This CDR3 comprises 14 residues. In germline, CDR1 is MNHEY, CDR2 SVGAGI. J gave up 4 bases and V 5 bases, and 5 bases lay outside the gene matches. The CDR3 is CASSRDRVGTEAFF. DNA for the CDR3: TGTGCCAGCAGTCGGGACAGGGTTGGCACTGAAGCTTTCTTT.

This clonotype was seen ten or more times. Here the CDR3 DNA reads TGTGCCAGCAGTGACCCCGGGAATGAGCAGTTCTTC. Translating gives CASSDPGNEQFF. The chain uses TRBV27 and TRBJ2-1; D gene uncertain. Trimming took off 5 bases at V and 7 bases at J, with 9 bases between the two ends. This CDR3 comprises 12 residues. The germline CDR1 and CDR2 sequences are MNHEY and SMNVEV (reference sequence).

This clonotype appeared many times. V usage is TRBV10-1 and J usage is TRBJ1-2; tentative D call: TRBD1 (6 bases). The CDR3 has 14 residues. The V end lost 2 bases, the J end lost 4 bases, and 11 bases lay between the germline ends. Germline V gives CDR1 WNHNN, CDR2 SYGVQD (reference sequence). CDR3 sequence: CASSERGIGYGYTF. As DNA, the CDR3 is TGCGCCAGCAGTGAGAGGGGGATTGGCTATGGCTACACCTTC.

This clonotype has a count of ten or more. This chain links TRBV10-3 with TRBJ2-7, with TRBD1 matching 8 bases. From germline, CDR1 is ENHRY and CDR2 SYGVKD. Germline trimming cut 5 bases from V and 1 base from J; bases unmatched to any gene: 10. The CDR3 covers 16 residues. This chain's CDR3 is CAISPASGTGSYEQYF. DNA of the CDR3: TGTGCCATCAGTCCGGCCTCCGGGACAGGTTCCTACGAGCAGTACTTC.

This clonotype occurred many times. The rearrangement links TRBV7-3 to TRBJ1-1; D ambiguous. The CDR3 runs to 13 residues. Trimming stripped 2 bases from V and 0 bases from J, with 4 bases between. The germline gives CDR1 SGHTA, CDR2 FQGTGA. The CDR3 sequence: CASSLGMNTEAFF. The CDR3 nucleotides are TGTGCCAGCAGCTTAGGAATGAACACTGAAGCTTTCTTT.

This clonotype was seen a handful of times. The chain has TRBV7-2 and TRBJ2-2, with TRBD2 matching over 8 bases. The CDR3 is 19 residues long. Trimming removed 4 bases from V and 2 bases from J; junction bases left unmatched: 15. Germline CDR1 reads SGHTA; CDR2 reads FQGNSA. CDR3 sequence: CASSSNPTRLAPNTGELFF. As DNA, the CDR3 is TGTGCCAGCAGCTCCAACCCTACTCGACTAGCGCCAAACACCGGGGAGCTGTTTTTT.

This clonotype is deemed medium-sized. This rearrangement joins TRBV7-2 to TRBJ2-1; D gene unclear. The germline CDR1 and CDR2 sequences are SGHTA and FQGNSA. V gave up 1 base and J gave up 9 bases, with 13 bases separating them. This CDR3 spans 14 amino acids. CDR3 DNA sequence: TGTGCCAGCAGCTTAGGGGCTAGTAGGAGTGAGCAGTTCTTC. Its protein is CASSLGASRSEQFF.

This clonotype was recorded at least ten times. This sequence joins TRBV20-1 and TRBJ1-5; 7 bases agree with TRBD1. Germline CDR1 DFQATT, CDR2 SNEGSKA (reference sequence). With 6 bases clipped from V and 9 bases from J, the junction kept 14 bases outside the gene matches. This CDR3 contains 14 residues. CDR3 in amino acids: CSASRDSGDRPQHF. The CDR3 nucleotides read TGCAGTGCAAGCCGGGACAGCGGTGATCGGCCCCAGCATTTT.

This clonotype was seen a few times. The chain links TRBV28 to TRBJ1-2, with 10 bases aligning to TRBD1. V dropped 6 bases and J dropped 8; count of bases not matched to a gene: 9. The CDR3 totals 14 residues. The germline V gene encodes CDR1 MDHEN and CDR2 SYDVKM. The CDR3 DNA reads TGTGCCAGCAGACAAGGGACAGGGGTAAGCGGCTACACCTTC. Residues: CASRQGTGVSGYTF.

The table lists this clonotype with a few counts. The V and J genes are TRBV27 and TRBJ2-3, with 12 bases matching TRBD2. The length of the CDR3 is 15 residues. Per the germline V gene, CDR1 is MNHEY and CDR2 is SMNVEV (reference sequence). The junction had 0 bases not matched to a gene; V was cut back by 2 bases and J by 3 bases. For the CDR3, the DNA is TGTGCCAGCAGTTTAGGGACTAGCGGGACAGATACGCAGTATTTT. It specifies CASSLGTSGTDTQYF.

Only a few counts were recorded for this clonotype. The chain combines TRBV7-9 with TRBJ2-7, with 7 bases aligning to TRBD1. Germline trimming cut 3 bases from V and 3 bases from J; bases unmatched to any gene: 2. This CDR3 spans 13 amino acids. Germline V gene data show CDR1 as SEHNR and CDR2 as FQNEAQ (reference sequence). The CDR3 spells CASSFRDSYEQYF. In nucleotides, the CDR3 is TGTGCCAGCAGCTTCCGGGACAGCTACGAGCAGTACTTC.

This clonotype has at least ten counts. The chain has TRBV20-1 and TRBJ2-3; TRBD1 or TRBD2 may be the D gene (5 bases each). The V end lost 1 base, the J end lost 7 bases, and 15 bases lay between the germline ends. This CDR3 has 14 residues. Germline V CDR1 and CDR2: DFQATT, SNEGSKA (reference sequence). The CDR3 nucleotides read TGCAGTGCTAGAGGGACGGGACCAGGCTATACGCAGTATTTT. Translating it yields CSARGTGPGYTQYF.

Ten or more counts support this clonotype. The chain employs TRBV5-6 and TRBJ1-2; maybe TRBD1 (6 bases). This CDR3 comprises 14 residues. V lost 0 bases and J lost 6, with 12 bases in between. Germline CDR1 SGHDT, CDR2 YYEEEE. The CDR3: CASSLEGRGHGYTF. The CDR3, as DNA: TGTGCCAGCAGCTTGGAGGGCAGGGGTCATGGCTACACCTTC.

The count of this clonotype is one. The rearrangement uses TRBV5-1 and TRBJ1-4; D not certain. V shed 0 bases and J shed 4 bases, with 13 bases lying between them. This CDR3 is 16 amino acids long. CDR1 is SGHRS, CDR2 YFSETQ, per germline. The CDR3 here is CASSLEGVGNNEKLFF. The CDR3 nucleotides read TGCGCCAGCAGCTTGGAAGGAGTCGGAAATAATGAAAAACTGTTTTTT.

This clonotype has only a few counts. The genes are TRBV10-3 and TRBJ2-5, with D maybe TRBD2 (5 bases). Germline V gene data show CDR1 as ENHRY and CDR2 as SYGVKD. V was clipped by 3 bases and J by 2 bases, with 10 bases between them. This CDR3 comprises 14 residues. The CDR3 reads CAISDIGKQETQYF. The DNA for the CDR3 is TGTGCCATCAGTGATATCGGGAAGCAAGAGACCCAGTACTTC.

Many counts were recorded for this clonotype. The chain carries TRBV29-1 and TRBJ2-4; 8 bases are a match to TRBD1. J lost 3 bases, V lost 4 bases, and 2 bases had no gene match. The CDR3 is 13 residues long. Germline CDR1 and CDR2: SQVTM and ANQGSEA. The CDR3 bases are TGCAGCGTTGCAGGGACAGGCAAAAACATTCAGTACTTC. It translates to CSVAGTGKNIQYF.

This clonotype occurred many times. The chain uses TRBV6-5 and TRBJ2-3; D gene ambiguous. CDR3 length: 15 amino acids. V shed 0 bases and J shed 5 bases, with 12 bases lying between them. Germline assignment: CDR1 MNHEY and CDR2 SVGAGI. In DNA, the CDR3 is TGTGCCAGCAGTTACTCGCGTTTGAGCGAAGATACGCAGTATTTT. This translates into CASSYSRLSEDTQYF.

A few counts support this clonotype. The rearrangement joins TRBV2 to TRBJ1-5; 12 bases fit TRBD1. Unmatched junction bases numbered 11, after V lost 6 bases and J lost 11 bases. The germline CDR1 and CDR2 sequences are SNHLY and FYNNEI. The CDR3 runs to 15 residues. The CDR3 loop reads CASRPGQGAPTAQHF. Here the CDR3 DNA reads TGTGCCAGCAGGCCGGGACAGGGGGCCCCAACAGCCCAGCATTTT.